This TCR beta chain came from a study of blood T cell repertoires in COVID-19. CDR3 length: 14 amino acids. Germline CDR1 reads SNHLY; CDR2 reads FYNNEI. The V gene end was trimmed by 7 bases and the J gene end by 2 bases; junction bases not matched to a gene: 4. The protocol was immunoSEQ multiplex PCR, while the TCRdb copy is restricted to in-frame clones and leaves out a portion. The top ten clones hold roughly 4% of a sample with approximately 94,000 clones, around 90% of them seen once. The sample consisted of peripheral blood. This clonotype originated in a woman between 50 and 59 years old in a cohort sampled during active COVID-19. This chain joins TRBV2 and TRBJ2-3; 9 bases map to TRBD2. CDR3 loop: CASKERGATDTQYF. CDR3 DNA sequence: TGTGCCAGCAAGGAGCGGGGGGCCACAGATACGCAGTATTTT.